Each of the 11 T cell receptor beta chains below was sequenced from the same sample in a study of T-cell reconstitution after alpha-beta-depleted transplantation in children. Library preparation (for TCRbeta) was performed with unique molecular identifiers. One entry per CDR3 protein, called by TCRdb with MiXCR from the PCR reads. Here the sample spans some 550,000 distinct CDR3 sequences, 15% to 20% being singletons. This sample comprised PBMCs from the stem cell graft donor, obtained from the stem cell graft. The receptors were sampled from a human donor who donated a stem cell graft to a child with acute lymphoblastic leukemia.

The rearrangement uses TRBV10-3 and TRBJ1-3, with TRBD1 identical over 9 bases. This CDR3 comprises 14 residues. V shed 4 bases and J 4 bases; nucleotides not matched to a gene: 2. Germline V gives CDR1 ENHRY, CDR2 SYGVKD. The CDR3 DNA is TGTGCCATCAGTGGGACAGGGGCAGGAAACACCATATATTTT. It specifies CAISGTGAGNTIYF.

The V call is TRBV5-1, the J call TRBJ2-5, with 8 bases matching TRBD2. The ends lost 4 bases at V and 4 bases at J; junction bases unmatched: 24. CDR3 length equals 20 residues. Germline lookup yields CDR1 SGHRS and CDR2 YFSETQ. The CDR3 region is CASSGTGTNTSGMEGETQYF. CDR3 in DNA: TGCGCCAGCAGCGGGACCGGGACAAATACTAGCGGAATGGAGGGAGAGACCCAGTACTTC.

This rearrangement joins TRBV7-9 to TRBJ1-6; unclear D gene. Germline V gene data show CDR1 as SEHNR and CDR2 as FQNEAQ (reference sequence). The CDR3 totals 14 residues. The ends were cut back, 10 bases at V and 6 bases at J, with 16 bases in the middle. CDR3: CAIIGLRGNSPLHF. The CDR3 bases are TGTGCCATCATAGGTTTGCGGGGTAATTCACCCCTCCACTTT.

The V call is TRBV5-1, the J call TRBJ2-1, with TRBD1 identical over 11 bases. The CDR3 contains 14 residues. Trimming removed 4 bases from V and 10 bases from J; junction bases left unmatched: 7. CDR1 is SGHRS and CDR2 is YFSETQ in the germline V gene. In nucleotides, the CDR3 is TGCGCCAGCAGCGACGGGACAGGGGGGAACGAGCAGTTCTTC. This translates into CASSDGTGGNEQFF. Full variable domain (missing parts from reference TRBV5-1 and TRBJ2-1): KAGVTQTPRYLIKTRGQQVTLSCSPISGHRSVSWYQQTPGQGLQFLFEYFSETQRNKGNFPGRFSGRQFSNSRSEMNVSTLELGDSALYLCASSDGTGGNEQFFGPGTRLTVL.

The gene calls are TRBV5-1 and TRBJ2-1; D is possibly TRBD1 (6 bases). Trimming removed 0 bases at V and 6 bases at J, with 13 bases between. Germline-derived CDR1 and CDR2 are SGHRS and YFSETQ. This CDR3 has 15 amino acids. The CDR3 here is CASSLEQGVGNEQFF. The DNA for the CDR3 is TGCGCCAGCAGCTTGGAACAGGGTGTTGGCAATGAGCAGTTCTTC. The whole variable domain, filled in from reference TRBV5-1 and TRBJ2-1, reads KAGVTQTPRYLIKTRGQQVTLSCSPISGHRSVSWYQQTPGQGLQFLFEYFSETQRNKGNFPGRFSGRQFSNSRSEMNVSTLELGDSALYLCASSLEQGVGNEQFFGPGTRLTVL.

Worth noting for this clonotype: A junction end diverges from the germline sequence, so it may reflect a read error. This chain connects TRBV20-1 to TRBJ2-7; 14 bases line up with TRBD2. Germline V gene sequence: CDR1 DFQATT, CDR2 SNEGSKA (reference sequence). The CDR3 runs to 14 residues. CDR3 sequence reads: CSQTGLAGGYDQYF. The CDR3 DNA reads TGCAGTCAGACCGGACTAGCGGGAGGCTACGACCAGTACTTC.

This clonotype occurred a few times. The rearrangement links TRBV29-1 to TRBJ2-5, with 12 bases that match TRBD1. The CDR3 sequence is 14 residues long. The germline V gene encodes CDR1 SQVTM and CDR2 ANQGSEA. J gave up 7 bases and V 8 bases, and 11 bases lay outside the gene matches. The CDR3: CSTPGGTGGLTQYF. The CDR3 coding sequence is TGCAGCACTCCCGGAGGGACAGGGGGCTTGACCCAGTACTTC.

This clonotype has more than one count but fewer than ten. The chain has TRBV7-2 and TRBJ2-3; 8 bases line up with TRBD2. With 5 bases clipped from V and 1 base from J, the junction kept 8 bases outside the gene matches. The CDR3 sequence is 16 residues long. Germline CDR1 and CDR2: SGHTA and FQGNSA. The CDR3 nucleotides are TGTGCCAGCAGCCGCCGGGGGCGGGAGGGCACAGATACGCAGTATTTT. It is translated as CASSRRGREGTDTQYF. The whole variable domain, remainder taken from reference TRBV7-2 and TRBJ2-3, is GAGVSQSPSNKVTEKGKDVELRCDPISGHTALYWYRQSLGQGLEFLIYFQGNSAPDKSGLPSDRFSAERTGGSVSTLTIQRTQQEDSAVYLCASSRRGREGTDTQYFGPGTRLTVL.

DNA of the CDR3: TGCGCCAGCAGCCAAGCCCGACAGGGGTCCGACTATGGCTACACCTTC. It codes for CASSQARQGSDYGYTF. V is TRBV4-1 and J is TRBJ1-2; 8 nucleotides agree with TRBD1. The V segment lost 1 base and the J segment 3 bases; nucleotides outside the gene matches: 7. This CDR3 is 16 amino acids long. Germline V gene sequence: CDR1 MGHRA, CDR2 YSYEKL.

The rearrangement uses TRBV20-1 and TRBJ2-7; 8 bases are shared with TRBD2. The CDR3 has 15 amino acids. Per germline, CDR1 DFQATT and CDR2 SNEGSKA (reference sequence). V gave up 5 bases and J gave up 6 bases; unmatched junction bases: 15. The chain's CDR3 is CSASSRSGTPLEQYF. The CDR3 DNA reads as TGCAGTGCTTCTTCTCGTAGCGGGACCCCTCTCGAGCAGTACTTC.

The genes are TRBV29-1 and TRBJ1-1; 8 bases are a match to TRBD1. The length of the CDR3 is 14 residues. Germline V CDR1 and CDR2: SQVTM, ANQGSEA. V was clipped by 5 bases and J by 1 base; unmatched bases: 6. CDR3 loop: CSVNYGQGNTEAFF. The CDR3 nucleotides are TGCAGCGTTAATTACGGACAGGGGAACACTGAAGCTTTCTTT. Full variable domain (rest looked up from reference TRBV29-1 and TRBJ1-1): SAVISQKPSRDICQRGTSLTIQCQVDSQVTMMFWYRQQPGQSLTLIATANQGSEATYESGFVIDKFPISRPNLTFSTLTVSNMSPEDSSIYLCSVNYGQGNTEAFFGQGTRLTVV.